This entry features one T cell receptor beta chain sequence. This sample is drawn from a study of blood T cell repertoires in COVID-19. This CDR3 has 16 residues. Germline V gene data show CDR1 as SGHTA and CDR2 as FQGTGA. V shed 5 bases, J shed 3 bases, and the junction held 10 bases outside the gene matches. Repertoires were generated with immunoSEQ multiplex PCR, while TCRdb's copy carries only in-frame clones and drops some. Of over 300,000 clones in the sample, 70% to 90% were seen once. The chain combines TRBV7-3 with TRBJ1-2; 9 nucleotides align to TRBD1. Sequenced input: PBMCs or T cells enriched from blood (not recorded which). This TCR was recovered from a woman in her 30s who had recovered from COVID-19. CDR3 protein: CASSTFPGQGDYGYTF. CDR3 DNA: TGTGCCAGCAGCACTTTTCCGGGACAGGGTGACTATGGCTACACCTTC. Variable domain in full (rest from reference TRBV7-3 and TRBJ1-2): GAGVSQTPSNKVTEKGKYVELRCDPISGHTALYWYRQSLGQGPEFLIYFQGTGAADDSGLPNDRFFAVRPEGSVSTLKIQRTERGDSAVYLCASSTFPGQGDYGYTFGSGTRLTVV.